The T cell receptor (beta chain) under discussion was sequenced for a study of blood T cell repertoires in COVID-19. In the study overall: Acute and convalescent COVID-19 samples came from the United States, Italy and Spain.

Authors' analysis steps: How many nucleated cells were present was estimated from reference gene primer amplification. The table came from immunoSEQ multiplex PCR; TCRdb's copy has only in-frame clones and leaves some out. V and J calls and clone size come straight from that table; D and trimming were deduced from the DNA. The repertoire has about 78,000 clones, around nine tenths of them found once; the top ten carry around 5%. CDR3 length equals 14 residues. CDR1 MDHEN and CDR2 SYDVKM come from the germline V gene. The V end was cut by 5 bases, the J end by 7 bases, with 12 bases between. V and J are TRBV28 and TRBJ1-6; D unclear. Sequencing was carried out using peripheral blood. This receptor was taken from a man aged 50 to 59 with active or convalescent COVID-19. The CDR3 region is CASSRRVQNSPLHF. The CDR3 DNA follows: TGTGCCAGCAGTCGCCGGGTCCAAAATTCACCCCTCCACTTT.